This T cell receptor beta chain was profiled in a study of cytomegalovirus exposure and HLA in healthy donors. In the study overall: Later analysis reported that the roughly 120 validation repertoires shared the platform of the approximately 670 first-cohort repertoires. Study observations and caveats: For most TCR sequences rarity was the rule, although some public TCRs occurred in many donors. Reports credit the classifier with highly specific, highly sensitive diagnosis of cytomegalovirus status.

Germline CDR1 is SGHAT and CDR2 is FQDESV (reference sequence). Trimming at V came to 5 bases and at J to 2 bases, leaving 10 bases not matched to a gene. The CDR3 is 16 residues long. The protocol was immunoSEQ multiplex PCR, while the TCRdb copy is restricted to in-frame clones and leaves out a portion. Seen here are about 130,000 clones, 85% to 90% observed once, and the top ten hold 0.95% to 1.3%. Of note for this clone: Its antigen is undetermined.

The donors belonged to the approximately 120-subject validation cohort, separate from the roughly 650-subject first cohort. This TCR was sampled from a woman aged 18-29 years in good health and CMV-seronegative. The genes are TRBV11-1 and TRBJ2-5; 8 bases fit TRBD2. The sample was PBMCs. The CDR3 DNA follows: TGTGCCAGCAGCCACTATGGGACTAGGAAACAAGAGACCCAGTACTTC. Residues: CASSHYGTRKQETQYF.